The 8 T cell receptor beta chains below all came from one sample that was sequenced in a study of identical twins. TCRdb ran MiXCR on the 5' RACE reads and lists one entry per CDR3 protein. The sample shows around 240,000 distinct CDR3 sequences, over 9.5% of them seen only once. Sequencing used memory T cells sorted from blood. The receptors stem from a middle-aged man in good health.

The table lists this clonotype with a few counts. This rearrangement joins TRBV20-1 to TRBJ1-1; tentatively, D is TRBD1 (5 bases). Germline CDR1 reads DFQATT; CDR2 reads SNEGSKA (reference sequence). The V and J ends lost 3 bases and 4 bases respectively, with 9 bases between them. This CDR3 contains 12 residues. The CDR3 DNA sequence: TGCAGTGCTAGTCGGGGGGGCACTGAAGCTTTCTTT. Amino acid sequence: CSASRGGTEAFF.

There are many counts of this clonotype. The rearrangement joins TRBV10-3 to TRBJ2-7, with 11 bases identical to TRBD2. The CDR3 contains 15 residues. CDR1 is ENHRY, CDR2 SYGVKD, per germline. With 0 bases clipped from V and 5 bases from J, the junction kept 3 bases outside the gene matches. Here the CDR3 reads CAISESTSGGDEQYF. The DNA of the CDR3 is TGTGCCATCAGTGAGTCAACTAGCGGGGGTGACGAGCAGTACTTC.

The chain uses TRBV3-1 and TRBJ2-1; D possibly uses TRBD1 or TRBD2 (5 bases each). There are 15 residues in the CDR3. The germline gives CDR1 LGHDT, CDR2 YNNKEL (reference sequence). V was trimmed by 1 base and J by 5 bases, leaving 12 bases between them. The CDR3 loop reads CASSQGGELNNEQFF. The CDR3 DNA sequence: TGTGCCAGCAGCCAAGGAGGGGAGTTAAACAATGAGCAGTTCTTC.

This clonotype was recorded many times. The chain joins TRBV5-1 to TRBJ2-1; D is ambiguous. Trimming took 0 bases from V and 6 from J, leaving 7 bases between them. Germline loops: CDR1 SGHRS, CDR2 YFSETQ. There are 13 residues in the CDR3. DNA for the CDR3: TGCGCCAGCAGCTTGGGGAACACCAATGAGCAGTTCTTC. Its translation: CASSLGNTNEQFF.

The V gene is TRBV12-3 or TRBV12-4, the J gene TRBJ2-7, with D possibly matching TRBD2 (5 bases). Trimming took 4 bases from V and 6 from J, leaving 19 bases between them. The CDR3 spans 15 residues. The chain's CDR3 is CASSYRTLGVGEQYF. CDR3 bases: TGTGCCAGCAGTTACCGGACTCTCGGAGTGGGCGAGCAGTACTTC.

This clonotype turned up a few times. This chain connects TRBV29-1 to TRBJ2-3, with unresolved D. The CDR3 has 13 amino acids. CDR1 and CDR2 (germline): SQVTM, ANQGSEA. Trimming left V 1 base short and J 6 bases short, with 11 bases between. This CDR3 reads CSVEVGSWDTQYF. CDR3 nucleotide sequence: TGCAGCGTTGAAGTGGGGTCGTGGGATACGCAGTATTTT.

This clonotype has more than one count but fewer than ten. The CDR3 is CIVGGTDTQYF. CDR3 DNA: TGCATAGTTGGAGGCACAGATACGCAGTATTTT. This chain joins TRBV20-1 and TRBJ2-3, with D uncertain. The germline CDR1 and CDR2 sequences are DFQATT and SNEGSKA (reference sequence). This CDR3 is 11 amino acids long.

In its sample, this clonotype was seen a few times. Here the CDR3 DNA reads TGTGCCAGCAGCCGTAAAAATAGCAATCAGCCCCAGCATTTT. It yields the protein CASSRKNSNQPQHF. The V gene is TRBV2, the J gene TRBJ1-5, with D hard to call. V was clipped by 6 bases and J by 0 bases, with 9 bases between them. Germline V lookup: CDR1 SNHLY, CDR2 FYNNEI. The CDR3 length is 14 residues.